Shown below are 28 T cell receptor beta chains from a single sample sequenced in a study of identical twins. TCRdb re-called the 5' RACE reads with MiXCR, one entry per CDR3 protein. The sample lists 450,000 or so distinct CDR3 sequences; over 11% were seen once. This sample also belongs to another study, concerning yellow fever vaccine responses in identical twins.

Sample: CD4+ T cells sorted from blood. All receptors derive from a woman aged 18-29 years in good health.

The CDR3 reads CASSTRTGGSYGYTF. CDR3 coding DNA: TGTGCCAGCAGTACCCGGACAGGTGGGAGCTATGGCTACACCTTC. The chain couples TRBV27 to TRBJ1-2; 7 bases match TRBD1. J lost 4 bases, V lost 5 bases, and 10 bases had no gene match. The CDR3 length is 15 residues. Germline assignment: CDR1 MNHEY and CDR2 SMNVEV (reference sequence).

V gene TRBV28 combines with J gene TRBJ2-7; no definite D call. The germline V gene encodes CDR1 MDHEN and CDR2 SYDVKM. V lost 1 base and J 4 bases, leaving 20 bases between the germline ends. CDR3 length: 17 amino acids. The chain's CDR3 is CASSLSRYRQDIYEQYF. Here the CDR3 DNA reads TGTGCCAGCAGTTTATCCCGGTATAGGCAGGATATTTACGAGCAGTACTTC.

The V and J genes are TRBV20-1 and TRBJ2-2; 10 positions agree with TRBD2. CDR3 length: 16 residues. V gave up 0 bases and J gave up 0 bases; unmatched junction bases: 1. CDR1 and CDR2 (germline): DFQATT, SNEGSKA (reference sequence). The CDR3 loop reads CSARELAGTNTGELFF. The CDR3 nucleotides are TGCAGTGCTAGAGAACTAGCGGGGACGAACACCGGGGAGCTGTTTTTT.

This chain links TRBV27 with TRBJ2-7; 8 bases fit TRBD1. CDR1 and CDR2 from the germline V gene are MNHEY and SMNVEV (reference sequence). Unmatched junction bases numbered 8, after V lost 1 base and J lost 3 bases. This CDR3 has 16 residues. The CDR3 region is CASSLYSGGQDYEQYF. As DNA, the CDR3 is TGTGCCAGCAGTTTATACTCTGGGGGACAGGACTACGAGCAGTACTTC.

This clonotype was detected ten times or more. V usage is TRBV4-3 and J usage is TRBJ2-5, with 10 positions matching TRBD2. Germline V gene sequence: CDR1 LGHNA, CDR2 YSLEER. CDR3 size: 16 residues. V shed 0 bases, J shed 2 bases, and the junction held 3 bases outside the gene matches. The CDR3 nucleotides are TGCGCCAGCAGCCAAGAAGGGACTAGCGAACAAGAGACCCAGTACTTC. Its protein product is CASSQEGTSEQETQYF.

This clonotype has more than one count but fewer than ten. The V gene is TRBV6-2 or TRBV6-3, the J gene TRBJ2-5; D not certain. V lost 8 bases and J 0 bases, leaving 16 bases between the germline ends. Germline V gene sequence: CDR1 MNHEY, CDR2 SVGEGT. The CDR3 length is 15 residues. CDR3 in amino acids: CASGVRTLYQETQYF. For the CDR3, the DNA is TGTGCCAGCGGGGTGAGAACCTTGTACCAAGAGACCCAGTACTTC.

Notes on this clonotype: One junction end does not reproduce the germline sequence, and a read error may be involved. The DNA for the CDR3 is TGTGCCAACAGTAGCGGGAGGGCGGTCTTCCTGAGCTTC. Translated, it gives CANSSGRAVFLSF. The rearrangement uses TRBV6-2 or TRBV6-3 and TRBJ2-7; 11 bases match TRBD2. In germline, CDR1 is MNHEY, CDR2 SVGEGT. The length of the CDR3 is 13 residues.

This clonotype was detected a few times. The genes are TRBV9 and TRBJ2-3; the D is unclear. Germline V gene data show CDR1 as SGDLS and CDR2 as YYNGEE. CDR3 length: 16 amino acids. V was pared by 1 base and J by 0 bases, with 12 bases between. The CDR3, as DNA: TGTGCCAGCAGCGTATTGGGGAATCCGAGCACAGATACGCAGTATTTT. It yields the protein CASSVLGNPSTDTQYF.

This clonotype was recorded a few times. The chain carries TRBV25-1 and TRBJ2-1, with 16 bases matching TRBD2. The V segment lost 6 bases and the J segment 0 bases; nucleotides outside the gene matches: 17. The CDR3 covers 22 residues. CDR1 is MGHDK and CDR2 is SYGVNS in the germline V gene. The DNA for the CDR3 is TGTGCCAGCAGCCCCCCCCCGCCGGGACTAGCGGGAGGGCCCTCCTCCTACAATGAGCAGTTCTTC. Its translation: CASSPPPPGLAGGPSSYNEQFF. Filled out from reference TRBV25-1 and TRBJ2-1, the complete variable domain reads EADIYQTPRYLVIGTGKKITLECSQTMGHDKMYWYQQDPGMELHLIHYSYGVNSTEKGDLSSESTVSRIRTEHFPLTLESARPSHTSQYLCASSPPPPGLAGGPSSYNEQFFGPGTRLTVL.

The J gene is TRBJ2-7, the V gene TRBV5-1; D is tentatively TRBD1 or TRBD2 (6 bases each). Trimming took off 4 bases at V and 7 bases at J, with 15 bases between the two ends. Germline loops: CDR1 SGHRS, CDR2 YFSETQ. The CDR3 has 13 amino acids. CDR3 nucleotide sequence: TGCGCCAGCAGCCGGGACTTTCAGGGGGAGCAGTACTTC. Protein: CASSRDFQGEQYF. Together with reference TRBV5-1 and TRBJ2-7, the CDR3 gives the full variable domain: KAGVTQTPRYLIKTRGQQVTLSCSPISGHRSVSWYQQTPGQGLQFLFEYFSETQRNKGNFPGRFSGRQFSNSRSEMNVSTLELGDSALYLCASSRDFQGEQYFGPGTRLTVT.

Notes on this clonotype: The junction does not match germline at one end; this may be a read error. This sequence joins TRBV7-2 and TRBJ2-7, with TRBD2 as a possible D gene (6 bases). Germline CDR1 SGHTA, CDR2 FQGNSA. The CDR3 has 15 amino acids. CDR3: CASSLARGEAYEQYF. CDR3 DNA: TGTGCCAGCAGCCTAGCCCGAGGGGAGGCCTACGAGCAGTACTTC. Filled out from reference TRBV7-2 and TRBJ2-7, the complete variable domain reads GAGVSQSPSNKVTEKGKDVELRCDPISGHTALYWYRQSLGQGLEFLIYFQGNSAPDKSGLPSDRFSAERTGGSVSTLTIQRTQQEDSAVYLCASSLARGEAYEQYFGPGTRLTVT.

The chain links TRBV29-1 to TRBJ1-2; D call uncertain. The V and J ends lost 5 bases and 4 bases respectively, with 14 bases between them. The CDR3 loop spans 13 amino acids. CDR1 SQVTM and CDR2 ANQGSEA come from the germline V gene. CDR3 in amino acids: CSVLGWDSYGYTF. The CDR3 region has the DNA TGCAGCGTTCTGGGATGGGATTCCTATGGCTACACCTTC.

This chain connects TRBV7-6 to TRBJ2-4, with D possibly TRBD1 on 5 matching bases. The CDR3 sequence is 18 residues long. Germline CDR1 reads SGHVS; CDR2 reads FNYEAQ. Trimming pared 7 bases from V and 3 bases from J, leaving 25 bases between. CDR3 sequence: CASTLVPIGQGGKNIQYF. DNA of the CDR3: TGTGCCAGCACCCTGGTCCCAATAGGGCAGGGTGGCAAAAACATTCAGTACTTC.

In this sample, this clonotype turned up many times. The chain's CDR3 is CASSLWLSGYGSEAFF. The DNA of the CDR3 is TGTGCCAGCAGTTTATGGCTCTCAGGATATGGATCTGAAGCTTTCTTT. The rearrangement uses TRBV27 and TRBJ1-1; D gene uncertain. This CDR3 is built from 16 residues. The V gene lost 1 base and the J gene lost 6 bases, with 18 bases spanning the gap. Germline values: CDR1 MNHEY, CDR2 SMNVEV (reference sequence).

This rearrangement joins TRBV5-1 to TRBJ2-1; 12 bases line up with TRBD2. Losses at the gene ends were 1 base for V and 7 bases for J; bases not matched to a gene: 21. This CDR3 has 21 residues. From germline, CDR1 is SGHRS and CDR2 YFSETQ. For the CDR3, the DNA is TGCGCCAGCAGCTTGATTGGCATGACTAGCGGGAGAAGTGGCAGGGTTAATGAGCAGTTCTTC. Translated: CASSLIGMTSGRSGRVNEQFF. Looking up the rest from reference TRBV5-1 and TRBJ2-1 gives the full variable domain: KAGVTQTPRYLIKTRGQQVTLSCSPISGHRSVSWYQQTPGQGLQFLFEYFSETQRNKGNFPGRFSGRQFSNSRSEMNVSTLELGDSALYLCASSLIGMTSGRSGRVNEQFFGPGTRLTVL.

This clonotype has only a few counts. The chain couples TRBV12-3 or TRBV12-4 to TRBJ2-1; tentative D call: TRBD2 (6 bases). Trimming removed 4 bases from V and 3 bases from J, with 16 bases in between. There are 16 residues in the CDR3. Here the CDR3 DNA reads TGTGCCAGCAGTTCCTTAGCGGCCCAGAACTACAATGAGCAGTTCTTC. Amino acid sequence: CASSSLAAQNYNEQFF.

CDR3: CASSYSRGVSGANVLTF. Written as DNA, the CDR3 is TGTGCCAGCAGCTACTCGAGAGGGGTCTCTGGGGCCAACGTCCTGACTTTC. This chain joins TRBV11-2 and TRBJ2-6; D may match TRBD1 or TRBD2 (5 bases each). This CDR3 region has 17 residues. Trimming stripped 4 bases from V and 0 bases from J, with 13 bases between. Germline V gene data show CDR1 as SGHAT and CDR2 as FQNNGV. Drawing the rest from reference TRBV11-2 and TRBJ2-6, the complete variable domain is EAGVAQSPRYKIIEKRQSVAFWCNPISGHATLYWYQQILGQGPKLLIQFQNNGVVDDSQLPKDRFSAERLKGVDSTLKIQPAKLEDSAVYLCASSYSRGVSGANVLTFGAGSRLTVL.

The J gene is TRBJ2-3, the V gene TRBV7-2; D may be TRBD1 (5 bases). The CDR3 runs 13 residues. CDR1 SGHTA and CDR2 FQGNSA come from the germline V gene. V was shortened by 4 bases and J by 11 bases, with 16 bases between the two germline ends. The CDR3 loop is CASSSERLGVQYF. The CDR3 DNA sequence: TGTGCCAGCAGCTCCGAGCGCTTAGGGGTGCAGTATTTT.

This clonotype was observed a few times. The chain joins TRBV28 to TRBJ1-5; D is ambiguous. V lost 6 bases and J 3 bases, leaving 15 bases between the germline ends. Germline loops: CDR1 MDHEN, CDR2 SYDVKM. The CDR3 loop spans 15 amino acids. The CDR3 DNA reads TGTGCCAGCAGCCAGTCCGGGAGTAACAATCAGCCCCAGCATTTT. Translation: CASSQSGSNNQPQHF.

This clonotype has only a few counts. V and J are TRBV5-1 and TRBJ2-4; TRBD2 agrees at 7 bases. The V and J ends lost 0 bases and 0 bases, in that order; junction bases with no gene match: 9. The germline V gene encodes CDR1 SGHRS and CDR2 YFSETQ. CDR3 length: 18 amino acids. CDR3: CASSLGPLAELAKNIQYF. As DNA, the CDR3 is TGCGCCAGCAGCTTGGGGCCCCTAGCGGAACTAGCCAAAAACATTCAGTACTTC.

The chain recombines TRBV4-3 with TRBJ2-7; D is unclear. V was shortened by 0 bases and J by 4 bases, with 10 bases between the two germline ends. The CDR3 has 14 residues. CDR1 and CDR2 (germline): LGHNA, YSLEER. Here the CDR3 DNA reads TGCGCCAGCAGCCAAGAATACGGGCAGTACGAGCAGTACTTC. Amino acid sequence: CASSQEYGQYEQYF.

In this sample, this clonotype turned up a few times. J is TRBJ2-3 and V is TRBV28; D uncertain. Trimming left V 5 bases short and J 5 bases short, with 23 bases between. Germline CDR1 reads MDHEN; CDR2 reads SYDVKM. The length of the CDR3 is 17 residues. CDR3 nucleotide sequence: TGTGCCAGCAGTCCCCCCGGGCTCCCCTATATATTAGATACGCAGTATTTT. As protein: CASSPPGLPYILDTQYF. Full variable domain (missing parts from reference TRBV28 and TRBJ2-3): DVKVTQSSRYLVKRTGEKVFLECVQDMDHENMFWYRQDPGLGLRLIYFSYDVKMKEKGDIPEGYSVSREKKERFSLILESASTNQTSMYLCASSPPGLPYILDTQYFGPGTRLTVL.

The rearrangement links TRBV12-5 to TRBJ2-3; D might be TRBD1 (5 bases). Trimming removed 6 bases from V and 4 bases from J, with 17 bases in between. The CDR3 runs 15 residues. The germline gives CDR1 LGHNT, CDR2 FRNRAP. The CDR3, as DNA: TGTGCTAGTGGACCCGGCTGGGGCGGAGCAGATACGCAGTATTTT. Encoded protein: CASGPGWGGADTQYF.

The rearrangement joins TRBV2 to TRBJ2-1; the D is unclear. Germline V lookup: CDR1 SNHLY, CDR2 FYNNEI. Trimming pared 7 bases from V and 6 bases from J, leaving 16 bases between. This CDR3 has 14 amino acids. The CDR3 here is CASIGLEVSNEQFF. In DNA form, the CDR3 reads TGTGCCAGCATAGGATTAGAGGTCAGCAATGAGCAGTTCTTC.

In this sample, this clonotype is medium-sized. V is TRBV5-1 and J is TRBJ2-1; D perhaps matches TRBD1 (6 bases). The germline V and J ends were trimmed by 0 bases and 2 bases, with 6 bases remaining between them. CDR1 is SGHRS and CDR2 is YFSETQ in the germline V gene. The CDR3 contains 14 residues. CDR3 protein: CASSLGDTYNEQFF. The CDR3 nucleotides read TGCGCCAGCAGCTTGGGGGACACCTACAATGAGCAGTTCTTC.

The rearrangement uses TRBV28 and TRBJ2-7, with TRBD1 matching 7 bases. This CDR3 has 14 residues. The V gene's germline CDR1 is MDHEN and CDR2 SYDVKM. Unmatched junction bases numbered 7, after V lost 2 bases and J lost 6 bases. CDR3 bases: TGTGCCAGCAGTTTAAGGGGGCCGGGTATCGAGCAGTACTTC. It encodes CASSLRGPGIEQYF.

This clonotype was detected a few times. This chain links TRBV6-1 with TRBJ2-7, with 8 bases identical to TRBD1. With 6 bases clipped from V and 2 bases from J, the junction kept 9 bases outside the gene matches. Germline values: CDR1 MNHNS, CDR2 SASEGT. This CDR3 has 15 residues. CDR3 sequence (DNA): TGTGCCAGCAGGCCCACAGGGGGAACCACCTACGAGCAGTACTTC. This translates into CASRPTGGTTYEQYF.

J is TRBJ2-1 and V is TRBV25-1, with D hard to call. V shed 4 bases and J shed 12 bases, with 16 bases lying between them. The CDR3 sequence is 13 residues long. CDR1 and CDR2 (germline): MGHDK, SYGVNS. CDR3 protein: CASSGPFPMVQFF. The CDR3 DNA sequence: TGTGCCAGCAGTGGGCCTTTTCCTATGGTGCAGTTCTTC.